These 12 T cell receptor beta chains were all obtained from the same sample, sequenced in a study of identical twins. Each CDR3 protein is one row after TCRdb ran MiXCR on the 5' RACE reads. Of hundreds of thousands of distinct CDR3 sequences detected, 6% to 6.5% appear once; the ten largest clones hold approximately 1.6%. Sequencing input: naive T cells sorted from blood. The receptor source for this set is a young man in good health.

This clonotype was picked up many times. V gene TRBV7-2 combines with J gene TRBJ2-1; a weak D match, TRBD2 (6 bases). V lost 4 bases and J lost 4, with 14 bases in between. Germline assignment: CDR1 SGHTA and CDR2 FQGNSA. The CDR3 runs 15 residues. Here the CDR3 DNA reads TGTGCCAGCAGCTCCGAGGGTGGAGGGTACAATGAGCAGTTCTTC. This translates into CASSSEGGGYNEQFF.

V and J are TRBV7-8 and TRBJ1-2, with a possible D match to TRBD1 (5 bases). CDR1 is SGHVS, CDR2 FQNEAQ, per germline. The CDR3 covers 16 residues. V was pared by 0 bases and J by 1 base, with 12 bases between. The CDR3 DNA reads TGTGCCAGCAGCTTAGCTTTACAGGCACTTAACTATGGCTACACCTTC. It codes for CASSLALQALNYGYTF.

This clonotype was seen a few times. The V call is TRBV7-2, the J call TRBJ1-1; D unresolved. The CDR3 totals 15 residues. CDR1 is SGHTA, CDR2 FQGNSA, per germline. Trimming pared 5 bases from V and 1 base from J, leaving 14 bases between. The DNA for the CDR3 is TGTGCCAGCAGCCCAAGACTAGGAACGAACACTGAAGCTTTCTTT. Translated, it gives CASSPRLGTNTEAFF.

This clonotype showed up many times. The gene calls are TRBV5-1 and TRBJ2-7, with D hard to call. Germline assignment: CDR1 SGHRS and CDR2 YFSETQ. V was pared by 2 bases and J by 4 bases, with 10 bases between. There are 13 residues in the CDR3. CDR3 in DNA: TGCGCCAGCAGCTTTGGGGTCGGATACGAGCAGTACGTC. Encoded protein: CASSFGVGYEQYV.

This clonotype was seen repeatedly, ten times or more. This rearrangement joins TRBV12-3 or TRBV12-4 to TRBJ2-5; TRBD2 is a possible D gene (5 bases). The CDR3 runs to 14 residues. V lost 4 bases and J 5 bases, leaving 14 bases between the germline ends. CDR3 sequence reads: CASSWLALGETQYF. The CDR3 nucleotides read TGTGCCAGCAGTTGGCTAGCATTGGGGGAGACCCAGTACTTC.

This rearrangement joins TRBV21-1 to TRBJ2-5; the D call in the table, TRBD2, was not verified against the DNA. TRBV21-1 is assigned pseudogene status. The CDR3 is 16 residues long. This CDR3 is CASSKVNRRTQETQYF. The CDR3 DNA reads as TGTGCCAGCAGCAAAGTGAATCGGCGGACTCAAGAGACCCAGTACTTC.

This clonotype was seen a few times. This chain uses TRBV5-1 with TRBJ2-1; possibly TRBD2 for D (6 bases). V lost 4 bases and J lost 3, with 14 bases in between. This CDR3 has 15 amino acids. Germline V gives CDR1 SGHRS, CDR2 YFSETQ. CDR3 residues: CASSPKTRFYNEQFF. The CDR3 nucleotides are TGCGCCAGCAGCCCCAAGACTAGATTCTACAATGAGCAGTTCTTC.

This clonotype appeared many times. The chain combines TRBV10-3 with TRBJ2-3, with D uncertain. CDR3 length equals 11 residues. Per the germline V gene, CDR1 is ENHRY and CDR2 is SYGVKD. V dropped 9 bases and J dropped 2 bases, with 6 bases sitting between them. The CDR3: CAIQVTDTQYF. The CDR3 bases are TGTGCCATTCAAGTCACAGATACGCAGTATTTT.

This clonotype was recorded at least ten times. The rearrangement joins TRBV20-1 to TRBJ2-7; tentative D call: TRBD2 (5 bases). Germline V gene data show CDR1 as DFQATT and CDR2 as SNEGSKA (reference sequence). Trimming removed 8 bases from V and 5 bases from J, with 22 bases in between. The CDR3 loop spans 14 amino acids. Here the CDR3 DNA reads TGCAGTACCCAGTTCGGAGTCGCGGGTGACGAGCAGTACTTC. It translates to CSTQFGVAGDEQYF.

CDR3: CASSPQGARDEQFF. The CDR3 DNA reads as TGTGCCAGCAGTCCACAGGGGGCAAGGGATGAGCAGTTCTTC. The chain links TRBV12-3 or TRBV12-4 to TRBJ2-1, with 9 nucleotides matching TRBD1. Trimming cost V 5 bases and J 8 bases; bases outside gene matches: 7. The CDR3 totals 14 residues.

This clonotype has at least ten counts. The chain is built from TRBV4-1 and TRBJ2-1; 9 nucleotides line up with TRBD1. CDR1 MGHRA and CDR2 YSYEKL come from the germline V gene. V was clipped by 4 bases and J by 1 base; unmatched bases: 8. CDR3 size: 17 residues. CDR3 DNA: TGCGCCAGCAGCCCACAGGGGGCTGGGGGGTCCTACAATGAGCAGTTCTTC. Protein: CASSPQGAGGSYNEQFF.

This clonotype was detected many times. CDR3 loop: CASRQIAGDSGELFF. In DNA form, the CDR3 reads TGTGCCAGCAGACAAATAGCGGGAGACTCCGGGGAGCTGTTTTTT. The chain employs TRBV12-3 or TRBV12-4 and TRBJ2-2; 9 positions match TRBD2. V shed 6 bases, J shed 6 bases, and the junction held 8 bases outside the gene matches. The CDR3 length is 15 residues.